The 30 T cell receptor beta chains listed next were all sequenced from one sample in a study of regulatory T cells in long-lasting Graves disease. Relying on iRepertoire HTBI primers and Arm-PCR of CDR3 regions, the team built TCR beta libraries. TCRdb fed the multiplex PCR reads into MiXCR, producing one record per CDR3 protein. Among 500,000 to 700,000 distinct CDR3 sequences listed, 30% were seen once. The time point was: persistent/refractory GD, antithyroid drugs over 5 years with positive TRAb. Scientists built the TCR library using RNA that was extracted from PBMCs. Sequences were derived from peripheral blood mononuclear cells (PBMCs), sampled when the disease was refractory, from a patient treated with antithyroid drugs. Source of these receptors: a female donor with Graves disease.

The chain recombines TRBV11-2 with TRBJ2-7; TRBD2 might be the D (5 bases). Germline V gives CDR1 SGHAT, CDR2 FQNNGV. This CDR3 is 14 amino acids long. V lost 1 base, J lost 6 bases, and 13 bases lay in between. The CDR3 region has the DNA TGTGCCAGCAGCTTAGCCTCAAGCGCGGGCGAGCAGTACTTC. Translated: CASSLASSAGEQYF.

The J gene is TRBJ2-1, the V gene TRBV11-3; perhaps D is TRBD1 or TRBD2 (6 bases each). The ends were cut back, 3 bases at V and 6 bases at J, with 15 bases in the middle. The CDR3 runs 15 residues. Germline V gene sequence: CDR1 SGHNT, CDR2 YENEEA. The CDR3 DNA reads TGTGCCAGCAGCTTCAGGGGCGGAGGGGCCAATGAGCAGTTCTTC. It specifies CASSFRGGGANEQFF.

The chain is built from TRBV5-5 and TRBJ1-1; D possibly corresponds to TRBD1 (6 bases). Germline V CDR1 and CDR2: SGHKS, YYEKEE (reference sequence). This CDR3 is 16 amino acids long. V was pared by 2 bases and J by 3 bases, with 17 bases between. In nucleotides, the CDR3 is TGTGCCAGCAGCTTCCGTTGGGGGGCTGATTACACTGAAGCTTTCTTT. This translates into CASSFRWGADYTEAFF.

The rearrangement links TRBV28 to TRBJ1-2, with D maybe TRBD1 (5 bases). This CDR3 spans 13 amino acids. Germline CDR1 is MDHEN and CDR2 is SYDVKM. V lost 6 bases, J lost 7 bases, and 15 bases lay in between. The chain's CDR3 is CASRPQRGGGYTF. The DNA of the CDR3 is TGTGCCAGCAGACCTCAACGGGGGGGTGGCTACACCTTC.

This sequence joins TRBV6-1 and TRBJ2-7; the D gene is possibly TRBD2 (6 bases). The CDR3 is 12 residues long. V lost 6 bases and J 6 bases, leaving 12 bases between the germline ends. Germline V gene lookup returns CDR1 MNHNS and CDR2 SASEGT. CDR3 loop: CASSPTSREQYF. CDR3 DNA: TGTGCCAGCAGCCCGACTAGTCGCGAGCAGTACTTC.

The V and J genes are TRBV7-9 and TRBJ1-4; 8 bases match TRBD1. Germline loops: CDR1 SEHNR, CDR2 FQNEAQ (reference sequence). V dropped 5 bases and J dropped 7; count of bases not matched to a gene: 9. The CDR3 extends over 15 amino acids. The DNA for the CDR3 is TGTGCCAGCAGCCAAGCCACAGGGGGAACTGAAAAACTGTTTTTT. Its protein is CASSQATGGTEKLFF.

The rearrangement links TRBV11-1 to TRBJ1-1, with TRBD1 as a possible D gene (6 bases). Germline CDR1 reads SGHAT; CDR2 reads FQDESV (reference sequence). The CDR3 extends over 16 amino acids. V lost 4 bases to trimming and J lost 5 bases, with 20 bases between them. Here the CDR3 DNA reads TGTGCCAGCAGCTCCGGGGGGGCAGTCTGGGGGACTGAAGCTTTCTTT. Translating gives CASSSGGAVWGTEAFF.

The chain combines TRBV7-9 with TRBJ1-5; weak D call: TRBD1 (5 bases). The CDR3 contains 13 residues. Germline assignment: CDR1 SEHNR and CDR2 FQNEAQ (reference sequence). The V gene lost 4 bases and the J gene lost 4 bases, with 8 bases spanning the gap. The CDR3 spells CASSSRQNQPQHF. The CDR3 DNA is TGTGCCAGCAGCTCTAGACAGAATCAGCCCCAGCATTTT. The whole variable domain, remainder taken from reference TRBV7-9 and TRBJ1-5, is DTGVSQNPRHKITKRGQNVTFRCDPISEHNRLYWYRQTLGQGPEFLTYFQNEAQLEKSRLLSDRFSAERPKGSFSTLEIQRTEQGDSAMYLCASSSRQNQPQHFGDGTRLSIL.

The chain couples TRBV7-9 to TRBJ1-4; no reliable D call. Trimming left V 1 base short and J 6 bases short, with 12 bases between. Germline assignment: CDR1 SEHNR and CDR2 FQNEAQ (reference sequence). The CDR3 loop spans 15 amino acids. The CDR3 DNA reads as TGTGCCAGCAGCTTAGACTATGGCGGAGATGAAAAACTGTTTTTT. Protein sequence: CASSLDYGGDEKLFF.

This chain links TRBV19 with TRBJ1-1; D is uncertain. The length of the CDR3 is 13 residues. From germline, CDR1 is LNHDA and CDR2 SQIVND (reference sequence). Trimming left V 7 bases short and J 5 bases short, with 14 bases between. CDR3 amino acids: CASTSQRPTEAFF. CDR3 in DNA: TGTGCCAGTACCTCCCAAAGGCCTACTGAAGCTTTCTTT.

This clonotype was counted a few times. The V call is TRBV20-1, the J call TRBJ1-1, with a tentative D call TRBD1 (5 bases). The ends were cut back, 4 bases at V and 7 bases at J, with 10 bases in the middle. CDR3 length equals 11 residues. CDR1 is DFQATT, CDR2 SNEGSKA, per germline (reference sequence). CDR3 DNA sequence: TGCAGTGCTATTAGTGACAGTGAAGCTTTCTTT. It codes for CSAISDSEAFF.

The chain links TRBV6-1 to TRBJ2-7; 7 nucleotides agree with TRBD1. Germline trimming cut 5 bases from V and 5 bases from J; bases unmatched to any gene: 6. The CDR3 loop spans 13 amino acids. Germline lookup yields CDR1 MNHNS and CDR2 SASEGT. CDR3 in amino acids: CASSQGQYHEQYF. The CDR3 DNA is TGTGCCAGCAGTCAGGGACAGTACCACGAGCAGTACTTC.

The chain uses TRBV6-1 and TRBJ1-2; the D gene is possibly TRBD1 (6 bases). The CDR3 loop spans 13 amino acids. Trimming removed 10 bases from V and 4 bases from J, with 16 bases in between. Germline lookup yields CDR1 MNHNS and CDR2 SASEGT. The CDR3 coding sequence is TGTGCCATCGATCCAGGGGTGGGCTATGGCTACACCTTC. It translates to CAIDPGVGYGYTF.

The chain uses TRBV11-3 and TRBJ2-4; 8 nucleotides align to TRBD1. Losses at the gene ends were 5 bases for V and 8 bases for J; bases not matched to a gene: 14. Per germline, CDR1 SGHNT and CDR2 YENEEA. The CDR3 is made up of 16 amino acids. The CDR3 nucleotides read TGTGCCAGCAGCCCAGGGCAGGGGGCAAGTATAGACATTCAGTACTTC. Protein sequence: CASSPGQGASIDIQYF.

With regard to this clonotype: A single base separates this from a much larger clone, so it may be a read error. The rearrangement joins TRBV6-2 or TRBV6-3 to TRBJ2-7, with 8 bases fitting TRBD2. The CDR3 loop spans 18 amino acids. Trimming cost V 5 bases and J 4 bases; bases outside gene matches: 19. Looked up from germline, CDR1 is MNHEY and CDR2 is SVGEGT. CDR3 amino acids: CASSPLPPTGGRSYEQYF. CDR3 nucleotide sequence: TGTGCCAGCAGTCCTCTACCACCGACTGGCGGGAGGTCGTACGAGCAGTACTTC.

The rearrangement links TRBV7-3 to TRBJ2-7; 7 bases match TRBD1. Trimming removed 3 bases from V and 3 bases from J; junction bases left unmatched: 5. Per the germline V gene, CDR1 is SGHTA and CDR2 is FQGTGA. The CDR3 contains 14 residues. The CDR3 bases are TGTGCCAGCAGCTTCGCCTCAGGGGGCTACGAGCAGTACTTC. Protein sequence: CASSFASGGYEQYF.

This clonotype has more than one count but fewer than ten. The chain combines TRBV6-5 with TRBJ1-3, with TRBD1 as a possible D gene (5 bases). With 2 bases removed from V and 8 bases from J, the gap between germline ends came to 16 bases. The CDR3 totals 15 residues. Germline V gene sequence: CDR1 MNHEY, CDR2 SVGAGI. CDR3 amino acids: CASSYAGGRLDTIYF. The CDR3 DNA sequence: TGTGCCAGCAGTTACGCCGGGGGAAGACTGGACACCATATATTTT.

The genes are TRBV19 and TRBJ1-2; possibly TRBD1 for D (5 bases). CDR3 length equals 17 residues. Germline-derived CDR1 and CDR2 are LNHDA and SQIVND (reference sequence). Trimming took 7 bases from V and 5 from J, leaving 26 bases between them. The CDR3 region is CASTANTPGPSWYGYTF. CDR3 nucleotide sequence: TGTGCCAGTACCGCCAATACGCCAGGGCCTTCTTGGTATGGCTACACCTTC. The variable domain in full, with the rest retrieved from reference TRBV19 and TRBJ1-2, is DGGITQSPKYLFRKEGQNVTLSCEQNLNHDAMYWYRQDPGQGLRLIYYSQIVNDFQKGDIAEGYSVSREKKESFPLTVTSAQKNPTAFYLCASTANTPGPSWYGYTFGSGTRLTVV.

This clonotype has more than one count but fewer than ten. The chain uses TRBV27 and TRBJ1-1; D unresolved. V was pared by 6 bases and J by 4 bases, with 15 bases between. The CDR3 spans 14 residues. The V gene's germline CDR1 is MNHEY and CDR2 SMNVEV (reference sequence). In DNA form, the CDR3 reads TGTGCCAGCAGAAAGGTTGGCACGGGCACTGAAGCTTTCTTT. Translating it yields CASRKVGTGTEAFF.

This clonotype was counted between two and nine times. This rearrangement joins TRBV5-1 to TRBJ1-2; D unclear. V shed 4 bases and J shed 3 bases, with 10 bases lying between them. CDR1 and CDR2 from the germline V gene are SGHRS and YFSETQ. The CDR3 runs 13 residues. The DNA for the CDR3 is TGCGCCAGCAGCCGCCTAGGGTACTATGGCTACACCTTC. Amino acid sequence: CASSRLGYYGYTF.

This clonotype was counted ten times or more. V usage is TRBV9 and J usage is TRBJ1-1, with D uncertain. Trimming shortened V by 0 bases and J by 1 base, and 7 bases separated the two germline ends. The V gene's germline CDR1 is SGDLS and CDR2 YYNGEE. This CDR3 has 14 residues. The CDR3: CASSVAAGNTEAFF. For the CDR3, the DNA is TGTGCCAGCAGCGTAGCCGCGGGGAACACTGAAGCTTTCTTT.

This chain joins TRBV7-9 and TRBJ1-6; the D gene is possibly TRBD1 (5 bases). The germline V and J ends were trimmed by 1 base and 10 bases, with 17 bases remaining between them. Germline values: CDR1 SEHNR, CDR2 FQNEAQ (reference sequence). The CDR3 is made up of 16 amino acids. The DNA of the CDR3 is TGTGCCAGCAGCTTAGTACCCCGCCAGGGACGCTCACCCCTCCACTTT. Translated: CASSLVPRQGRSPLHF.

This clonotype was counted a few times. A much larger clone is a single base away; this may be a read error. The chain couples TRBV7-9 to TRBJ1-5; TRBD1 matches 8 bases. Germline CDR1 SEHNR, CDR2 FQNEAQ (reference sequence). This CDR3 is built from 14 residues. V was pared by 2 bases and J by 6 bases, with 3 bases of the junction left unmatched. As DNA, the CDR3 is TGTGCCAGCAGCTTACCAGGGGGCGGTCAGCCCCAGCATTTT. Its translation is CASSLPGGGQPQHF.

The sample holds a few counts of this clonotype. This chain links TRBV6-2 or TRBV6-3 with TRBJ2-7; D is possibly TRBD2 (5 bases). The CDR3 contains 16 residues. From germline, CDR1 is MNHEY and CDR2 SVGEGT. Trimming removed 8 bases from V and 3 bases from J, with 23 bases in between. The CDR3 DNA reads TGTGCCAGCGTCCCGGGGATTAGCCGTACATACTACGAGCAGTACTTC. Amino acid sequence: CASVPGISRTYYEQYF.

Only a few counts were recorded for this clonotype. This chain joins TRBV3-1 and TRBJ1-1, with D perhaps matching TRBD1 (5 bases). Germline V gives CDR1 LGHDT, CDR2 YNNKEL (reference sequence). The CDR3 is 16 residues long. V was clipped by 4 bases and J by 0 bases, with 15 bases between them. CDR3 loop: CASSRPTGSLNTEAFF. The CDR3 nucleotides read TGTGCCAGCAGCCGTCCCACAGGATCCTTGAACACTGAAGCTTTCTTT.

Many counts were recorded for this clonotype. The gene calls are TRBV28 and TRBJ1-5; 8 nucleotides align to TRBD1. CDR1 MDHEN and CDR2 SYDVKM come from the germline V gene. Trimming cost V 4 bases and J 6 bases; bases outside gene matches: 8. This CDR3 is 15 amino acids long. CDR3 sequence: CASSSQGAPGQPQHF. For the CDR3, the DNA is TGTGCCAGCAGTTCCCAGGGGGCGCCGGGTCAGCCCCAGCATTTT.

This clonotype was found a few times. The gene calls are TRBV7-8 and TRBJ1-5; no reliable D call. Germline V gene lookup returns CDR1 SGHVS and CDR2 FQNEAQ. The ends were cut back, 3 bases at V and 6 bases at J, with 15 bases in the middle. The CDR3 has 15 amino acids. The chain's CDR3 is CASSLEGGWGQPQHF. CDR3 DNA sequence: TGTGCCAGCAGCTTGGAAGGAGGCTGGGGTCAGCCCCAGCATTTT.

The chain combines TRBV28 with TRBJ1-1; possible D gene TRBD1, 5 bases. The CDR3 consists of 14 residues. Deletions cut 3 bases from V and 4 bases from J, with 12 bases between. Germline loops: CDR1 MDHEN, CDR2 SYDVKM. The CDR3, as DNA: TGTGCCAGCAGTTTGGGCAGGGATGTCACTGAAGCTTTCTTT. Translating gives CASSLGRDVTEAFF. The whole variable domain, filled in from reference TRBV28 and TRBJ1-1, reads DVKVTQSSRYLVKRTGEKVFLECVQDMDHENMFWYRQDPGLGLRLIYFSYDVKMKEKGDIPEGYSVSREKKERFSLILESASTNQTSMYLCASSLGRDVTEAFFGQGTRLTVV.

This clonotype was seen only a few times. V and J are TRBV14 and TRBJ1-1, with D possibly matching TRBD1 (5 bases). Trimming stripped 4 bases from V and 1 base from J, with 13 bases between. CDR3 length equals 15 residues. CDR1 is SGHDN and CDR2 is FVKESK in the germline V gene. The DNA of the CDR3 is TGTGCCAGCAGCCGGCAGGGACCGACGAACACTGAAGCTTTCTTT. Translating it yields CASSRQGPTNTEAFF.

The chain combines TRBV6-1 with TRBJ2-7; tentatively, D is TRBD1 (5 bases). The V end lost 6 bases, the J end lost 3 bases, and 9 bases lay between the germline ends. The CDR3 extends over 12 amino acids. Germline V CDR1 and CDR2: MNHNS, SASEGT. CDR3 sequence reads: CASRTTDYEQYF. CDR3 nucleotides: TGTGCCAGCAGGACGACAGACTACGAGCAGTACTTC.